The 9 T cell receptor beta chains below all came from one sample that was sequenced in a study of Ad26.COV2.S vaccination and SARS-CoV-2 variants. Repertoires were generated with immunoSEQ multiplex PCR, while TCRdb's copy carries only in-frame clones and drops some. The repertoire includes approximately 250,000 clones, roughly 85% of them detected once, and about 2.7% sits in the top ten. Treatment in this sample: roughly 19 received Ad26.COV2.S at low or high dose, single or two shots; roughly 5 received placebo; per-sample allocation not given. On day 63 after the first injection, vaccine and placebo recipients gave samples. Sequencing used peripheral blood, obtained in a trial of Ad26.COV2.S vaccine versus placebo. These receptors were obtained from a person between 18 and 60 years old who received the Ad26.COV2.S COVID-19 vaccine or a placebo.

The J gene is TRBJ2-2, the V gene TRBV4-3, with 8 bases identical to TRBD2. V lost 2 bases to trimming and J lost 6 bases; unmatched junction nucleotides: 8. Germline CDR1 reads LGHNA; CDR2 reads YSLEER. The CDR3 contains 16 residues. The CDR3 nucleotides read TGCGCCAGCAGCCAACCGGGACTAGTGAAACCCGGGGAGCTGTTTTTT. This sequence encodes CASSQPGLVKPGELFF.

Written as DNA, the CDR3 is TGTGCCGGCAGCTTTAGCGGGAGCATCCCCGGGGAGCTGTTTTTT. It codes for CAGSFSGSIPGELFF. The V call is TRBV30, the J call TRBJ2-2; 9 nucleotides line up with TRBD2. V shed 8 bases, J shed 6 bases, and the junction held 13 bases outside the gene matches. The CDR3 contains 15 residues. Germline CDR1 is GTSNPN and CDR2 is SVGIG (reference sequence).

The chain joins TRBV30 to TRBJ1-1; D possibly corresponds to TRBD1 (6 bases). Trimming removed 5 bases at V and 8 bases at J, with 18 bases between. Per germline, CDR1 GTSNPN and CDR2 SVGIG (reference sequence). The CDR3 length is 13 residues. DNA of the CDR3: TGTGCCTGGCAACGGACAGCCCGGGGGGAAGCTTTCTTT. Translation gives CAWQRTARGEAFF.

The chain is built from TRBV3-1 (or the pseudogene TRBV3-2) and TRBJ2-1, with 9 bases identical to TRBD2. CDR3 length: 15 residues. V gave up 8 bases and J gave up 5 bases; unmatched junction bases: 10. Germline V gene sequence: CDR1 LGHDT, CDR2 YNNKEL (reference sequence). This CDR3 reads CASAPSGGTNNEQFF. CDR3 coding DNA: TGTGCCAGCGCACCGAGCGGGGGGACAAACAATGAGCAGTTCTTC.

The chain recombines TRBV7-6 with TRBJ1-1; tentative D call: TRBD1 (6 bases). V was shortened by 1 base and J by 7 bases, with 10 bases between the two germline ends. This CDR3 has 13 residues. In germline, CDR1 is SGHVS, CDR2 FNYEAQ. This CDR3 reads CASSLVGTSEAFF. The DNA for the CDR3 is TGTGCCAGCAGCTTAGTTGGGACAAGTGAAGCTTTCTTT. Combining the CDR3 with reference TRBV7-6 and TRBJ1-1 gives the whole variable domain GAGVSQSPRYKVTKRGQDVALRCDPISGHVSLYWYRQALGQGPEFLTYFNYEAQQDKSGLPNDRFSAERPEGSISTLTIQRTEQRDSAMYRCASSLVGTSEAFFGQGTRLTVV.

This sequence joins TRBV24-1 and TRBJ2-7; 7 nucleotides match TRBD2. This CDR3 comprises 18 residues. Looked up from germline, CDR1 is KGHDR and CDR2 is SFDVKD. Trimming took 1 base from V and 2 from J; bases not matched to a gene: 13. CDR3 coding DNA: TGTGCCACCAGTGATTTAGCTGAGATGGGGGGGAACCCCTACGAGCAGTACGTC. Amino acids: CATSDLAEMGGNPYEQYV.

This chain uses TRBV30 with TRBJ2-2; the D gene is possibly TRBD2 (5 bases). This CDR3 comprises 14 residues. CDR1 and CDR2 from the germline V gene are GTSNPN and SVGIG (reference sequence). Trimming shortened V by 4 bases and J by 7 bases, and 16 bases separated the two germline ends. CDR3 bases: TGTGCCTGGACCCTTGGCCTTGGGAGCGGGGAGCTGTTTTTT. Protein: CAWTLGLGSGELFF. Combining the CDR3 with reference TRBV30 and TRBJ2-2 gives the whole variable domain SQTIHQWPATLVQPVGSPLSLECTVEGTSNPNLYWYRQAAGRGLQLLFYSVGIGQISSEVPQNLSASRPQDRQFILSSKKLLLSDSGFYLCAWTLGLGSGELFFGEGSRLTVL.

This clone was seen only a few times. The chain uses TRBV18 and TRBJ1-3; the D gene is possibly TRBD1 (5 bases). The V and J ends lost 0 bases and 4 bases respectively, with 10 bases between them. This CDR3 contains 15 residues. Looked up from germline, CDR1 is KGHSH and CDR2 is LQKENI. The CDR3 coding sequence is TGTGCCAGCTCACCACCGAGGGGAGACGGAAACACCATATATTTT. Amino acids: CASSPPRGDGNTIYF.

This clone was found a few times. This rearrangement joins TRBV5-5 to TRBJ2-2, with 13 bases lining up with TRBD2. Germline assignment: CDR1 SGHKS and CDR2 YYEKEE (reference sequence). The CDR3 covers 19 residues. Trimming cost V 0 bases and J 3 bases; bases outside gene matches: 8. The CDR3, as DNA: TGTGCCAGCAGCTTGGCCCCGGGACTAGCGGGAAGGGACACCGGGGAGCTGTTTTTT. This sequence encodes CASSLAPGLAGRDTGELFF.